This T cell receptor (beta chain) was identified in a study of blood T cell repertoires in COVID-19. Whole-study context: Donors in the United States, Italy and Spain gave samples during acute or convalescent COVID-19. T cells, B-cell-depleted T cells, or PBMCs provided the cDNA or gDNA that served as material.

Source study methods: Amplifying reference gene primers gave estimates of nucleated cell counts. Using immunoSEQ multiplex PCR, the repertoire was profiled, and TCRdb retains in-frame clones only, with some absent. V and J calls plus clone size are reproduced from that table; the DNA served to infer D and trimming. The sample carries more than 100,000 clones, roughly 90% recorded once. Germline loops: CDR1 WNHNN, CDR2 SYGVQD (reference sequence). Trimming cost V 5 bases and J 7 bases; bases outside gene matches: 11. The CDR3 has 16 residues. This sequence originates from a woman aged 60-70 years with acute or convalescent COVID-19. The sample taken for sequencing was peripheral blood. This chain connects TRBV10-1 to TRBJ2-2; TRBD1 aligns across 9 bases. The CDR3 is CASSPGDRAGYGELFF. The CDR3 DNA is TGCGCCAGCAGTCCCGGGGACAGGGCTGGGTACGGGGAGCTGTTTTTT.